This T cell receptor (beta chain) was profiled in a study of blood T cell repertoires in COVID-19. The sample holds a few counts of this clone. The CDR3 runs to 16 residues. Germline V lookup: CDR1 LNHDA, CDR2 SQIVND (reference sequence). V lost 1 base to trimming and J lost 1 base; unmatched junction nucleotides: 0. Using immunoSEQ multiplex PCR, the repertoire was profiled, and TCRdb retains in-frame clones only, with some absent. The sample holds about 240,000 clones, around four fifths seen once. This sequence was found in a woman aged 70-85 years with acute or convalescent COVID-19. The specimen was peripheral blood. V usage is TRBV19 and J usage is TRBJ2-2; the match to TRBD2 covers 10 bases. The CDR3 loop reads CASSIGLAGNTGELFF. The CDR3 DNA reads as TGTGCCAGTAGTATAGGACTAGCGGGGAACACCGGGGAGCTGTTTTTT.